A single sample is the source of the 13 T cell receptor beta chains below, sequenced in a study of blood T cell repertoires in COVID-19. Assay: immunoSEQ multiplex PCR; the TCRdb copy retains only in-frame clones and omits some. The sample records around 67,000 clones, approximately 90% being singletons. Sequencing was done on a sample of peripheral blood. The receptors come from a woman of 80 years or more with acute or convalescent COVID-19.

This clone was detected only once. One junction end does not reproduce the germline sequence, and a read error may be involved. The CDR3 DNA reads as TGTGCCAGCAGCCAAGGCCGGGACAACCGTTTC. As protein: CASSQGRDNRF. The chain has TRBV3-1 (or the pseudogene TRBV3-2) and TRBJ1-2; tentative D call: TRBD1 (6 bases). Germline CDR1 is LGHDT and CDR2 is YNNKEL (reference sequence). The CDR3 has 11 amino acids.

Written as DNA, the CDR3 is TGTGCCAGCAGTCCCTGGACAGCCGACTACGAGCAGTACTTC. It codes for CASSPWTADYEQYF. This chain links TRBV28 with TRBJ2-7; D is possibly TRBD1 (6 bases). The germline gives CDR1 MDHEN, CDR2 SYDVKM. With 5 bases removed from V and 3 bases from J, the gap between germline ends came to 14 bases. The CDR3 extends over 14 amino acids.

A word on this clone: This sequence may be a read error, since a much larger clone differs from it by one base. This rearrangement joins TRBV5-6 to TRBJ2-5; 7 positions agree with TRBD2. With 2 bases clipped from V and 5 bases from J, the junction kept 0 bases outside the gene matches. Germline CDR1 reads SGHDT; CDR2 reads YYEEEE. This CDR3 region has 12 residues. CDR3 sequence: CASSLLAETQYF. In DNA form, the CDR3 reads TGTGCCAGCAGCTTACTAGCGGAGACCCAGTACTTC.

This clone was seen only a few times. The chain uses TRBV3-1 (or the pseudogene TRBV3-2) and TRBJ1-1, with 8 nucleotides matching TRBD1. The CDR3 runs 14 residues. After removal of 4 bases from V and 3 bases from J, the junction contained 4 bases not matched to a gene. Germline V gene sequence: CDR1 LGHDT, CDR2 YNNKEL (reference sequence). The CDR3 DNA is TGTGCCAGCAGCCTACAGGGGGTTGACACTGAAGCTTTCTTT. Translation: CASSLQGVDTEAFF.

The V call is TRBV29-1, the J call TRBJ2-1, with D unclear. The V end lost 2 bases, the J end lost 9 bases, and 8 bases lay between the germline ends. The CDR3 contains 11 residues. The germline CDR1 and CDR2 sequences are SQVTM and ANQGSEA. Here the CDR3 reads CSVERASEQFF. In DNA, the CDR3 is TGCAGCGTTGAACGAGCAAGTGAGCAGTTCTTC.

The CDR3 here is CASMGQGAYEQYF. The DNA of the CDR3 is TGTGCCAGCATGGGACAGGGGGCCTACGAGCAGTACTTC. The chain is built from TRBV27 and TRBJ2-7, with TRBD1 matching over 11 bases. The CDR3 is made up of 13 amino acids. V dropped 7 bases and J dropped 2; count of bases not matched to a gene: 1. Germline V CDR1 and CDR2: MNHEY, SMNVEV (reference sequence).

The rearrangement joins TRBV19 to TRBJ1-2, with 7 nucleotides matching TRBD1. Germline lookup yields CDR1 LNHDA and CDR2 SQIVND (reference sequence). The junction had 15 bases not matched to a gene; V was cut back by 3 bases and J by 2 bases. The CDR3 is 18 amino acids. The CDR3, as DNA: TGTGCCAGTAGTATTCGGTGGGCCAGGGGGTCTGACAACTATGGCTACACCTTC. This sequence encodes CASSIRWARGSDNYGYTF.

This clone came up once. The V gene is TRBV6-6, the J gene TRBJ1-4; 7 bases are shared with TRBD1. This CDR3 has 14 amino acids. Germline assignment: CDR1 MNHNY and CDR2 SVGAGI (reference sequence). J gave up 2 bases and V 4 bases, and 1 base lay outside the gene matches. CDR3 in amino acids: CASSSTGTNEKLFF. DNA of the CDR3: TGTGCCAGCAGTTCGACAGGGACTAATGAAAAACTGTTTTTT.

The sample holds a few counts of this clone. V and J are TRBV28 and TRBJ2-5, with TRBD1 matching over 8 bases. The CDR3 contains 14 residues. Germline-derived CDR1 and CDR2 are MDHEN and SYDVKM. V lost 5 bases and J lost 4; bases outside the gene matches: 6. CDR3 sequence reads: CASSGRGRGETQYF. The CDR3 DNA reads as TGTGCCAGCAGTGGCAGGGGGCGAGGAGAGACCCAGTACTTC. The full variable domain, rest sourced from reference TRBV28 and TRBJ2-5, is DVKVTQSSRYLVKRTGEKVFLECVQDMDHENMFWYRQDPGLGLRLIYFSYDVKMKEKGDIPEGYSVSREKKERFSLILESASTNQTSMYLCASSGRGRGETQYFGPGTRLLVL.

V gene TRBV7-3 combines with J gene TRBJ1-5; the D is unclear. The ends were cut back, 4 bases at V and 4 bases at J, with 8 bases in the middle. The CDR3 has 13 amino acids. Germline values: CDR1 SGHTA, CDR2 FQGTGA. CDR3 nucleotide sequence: TGTGCCAGCAGCTCCGGCAGGAATCAGCCCCAGCATTTT. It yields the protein CASSSGRNQPQHF.

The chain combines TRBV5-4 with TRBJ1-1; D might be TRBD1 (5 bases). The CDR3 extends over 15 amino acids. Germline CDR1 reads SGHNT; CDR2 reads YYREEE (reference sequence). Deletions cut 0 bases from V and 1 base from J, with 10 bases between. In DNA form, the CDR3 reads TGTGCCAGCAGCTTGGCCAGGGAGGGGAACACTGAAGCTTTCTTT. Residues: CASSLAREGNTEAFF.

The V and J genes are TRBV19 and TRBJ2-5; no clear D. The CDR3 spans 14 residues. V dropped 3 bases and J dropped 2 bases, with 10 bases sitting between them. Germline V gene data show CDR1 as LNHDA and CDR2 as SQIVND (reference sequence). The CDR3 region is CASSITTLQETQYF. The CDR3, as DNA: TGTGCCAGTAGTATTACGACTTTGCAAGAGACCCAGTACTTC.

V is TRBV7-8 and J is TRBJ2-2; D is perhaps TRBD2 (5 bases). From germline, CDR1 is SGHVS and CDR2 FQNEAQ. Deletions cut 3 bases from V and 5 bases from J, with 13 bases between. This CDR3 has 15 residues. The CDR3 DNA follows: TGTGCCAGCAGCTTGGAGGTGCTGCGAACCGGGGAGCTGTTTTTT. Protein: CASSLEVLRTGELFF.